These 11 T cell receptor beta chains share one sample of origin, sequenced in a study of cytomegalovirus exposure and HLA in healthy donors. Repertoires were generated with immunoSEQ multiplex PCR, while TCRdb's copy carries only in-frame clones and drops some. The top ten clones hold about 0.96% of a sample with 300,000 or so clones, 88% of them seen once. Sequenced sample: PBMCs. These receptors originate from a young man in good health and CMV-seronegative.

V gene TRBV11-3 combines with J gene TRBJ2-5, with 8 bases lining up with TRBD1. This CDR3 is built from 15 residues. CDR1 is SGHNT and CDR2 is YENEEA in the germline V gene. Trimming at V came to 3 bases and at J to 5 bases, leaving 8 bases not matched to a gene. The CDR3 protein is CASSFRQGIGETQYF. The CDR3 DNA sequence: TGTGCCAGCAGCTTCCGACAGGGGATCGGGGAGACCCAGTACTTC.

The genes are TRBV19 and TRBJ1-1; the D gene is possibly TRBD1 (5 bases). The CDR3 has 14 residues. Trimming stripped 6 bases from V and 1 base from J, with 12 bases between. Germline V gene data show CDR1 as LNHDA and CDR2 as SQIVND (reference sequence). CDR3 DNA sequence: TGTGCCAGTAGATTTAGGGGATCGAACACTGAAGCTTTCTTT. Encoded protein: CASRFRGSNTEAFF. Together with reference TRBV19 and TRBJ1-1, the CDR3 gives the full variable domain: DGGITQSPKYLFRKEGQNVTLSCEQNLNHDAMYWYRQDPGQGLRLIYYSQIVNDFQKGDIAEGYSVSREKKESFPLTVTSAQKNPTAFYLCASRFRGSNTEAFFGQGTRLTVV.

A single count supports this clone. The DNA for the CDR3 is TGTGCCAGCAGGCGACAGGGCTGGGAGACCCAGTACTTC. Translated: CASRRQGWETQYF. J is TRBJ2-5 and V is TRBV6-5; the match to TRBD1 covers 7 bases. The CDR3 extends over 13 amino acids. J lost 5 bases, V lost 6 bases, and 6 bases had no gene match. CDR1 and CDR2 from the germline V gene are MNHEY and SVGAGI.

The rearrangement uses TRBV19 and TRBJ2-2; 11 bases match TRBD2. Germline V lookup: CDR1 LNHDA, CDR2 SQIVND (reference sequence). The V gene end was trimmed by 7 bases and the J gene end by 7 bases; junction bases not matched to a gene: 11. The CDR3 extends over 16 amino acids. In DNA, the CDR3 is TGTGCCAGTACCCCAACTAGCGGGGGCCCAGGCGGGGAGCTGTTTTTT. Protein product: CASTPTSGGPGGELFF.

The chain combines TRBV11-2 with TRBJ1-6; TRBD1 aligns across 8 bases. V gave up 6 bases and J gave up 9 bases; unmatched junction bases: 7. Germline CDR1 reads SGHAT; CDR2 reads FQNNGV. The CDR3 contains 14 residues. The CDR3 reads CASSFDRGASPLHF. DNA for the CDR3: TGTGCCAGCAGTTTTGACAGGGGTGCTTCACCCCTCCACTTT.

The chain couples TRBV2 to TRBJ1-5, with 7 positions matching TRBD1. CDR3 size: 15 residues. In germline, CDR1 is SNHLY, CDR2 FYNNEI. The V segment lost 7 bases and the J segment 5 bases; nucleotides outside the gene matches: 11. The CDR3 coding sequence is TGTGCCAGCAAAGCGGCCAGGGGGGACGATCAGCCCCAGCATTTT. It codes for CASKAARGDDQPQHF.

This chain joins TRBV7-7 and TRBJ2-3, with 8 bases aligning to TRBD2. J was trimmed by 1 base and V by 5 bases; bases with no gene match: 11. From germline, CDR1 is SSHAT and CDR2 FNYEAQ (reference sequence). This CDR3 has 17 residues. Here the CDR3 DNA reads TGTGCCAGCAGCCCGACGAGTGGGCGGGGGGGCACAGATACGCAGTATTTT. Translated, it gives CASSPTSGRGGTDTQYF.

V usage is TRBV5-1 and J usage is TRBJ1-3, with 9 bases matching TRBD1. The J segment lost 1 base and the V segment lost 4 bases, leaving 3 bases of the junction unmatched. Germline assignment: CDR1 SGHRS and CDR2 YFSETQ. The CDR3 totals 15 residues. The CDR3: CASSVGTGSGNTIYF. For the CDR3, the DNA is TGCGCCAGCAGCGTAGGGACAGGGTCTGGAAACACCATATATTTT.

V and J are TRBV2 and TRBJ2-1; 9 bases line up with TRBD2. The length of the CDR3 is 16 residues. The germline CDR1 and CDR2 sequences are SNHLY and FYNNEI. V shed 5 bases and J 4 bases; nucleotides not matched to a gene: 9. CDR3: CASSPNSGGGYNEQFF. The CDR3 bases are TGTGCCAGCAGTCCAAATAGCGGGGGAGGTTACAATGAGCAGTTCTTC.

The chain has TRBV5-6 and TRBJ2-2; tentative D call: TRBD2 (6 bases). V was trimmed by 3 bases and J by 4 bases, leaving 19 bases between them. This CDR3 is built from 17 residues. Germline assignment: CDR1 SGHDT and CDR2 YYEEEE. CDR3 residues: CASSSSLLSGSTGELFF. CDR3 sequence (DNA): TGTGCCAGCAGCTCTTCCCTTCTATCCGGGAGCACCGGGGAGCTGTTTTTT.

Here the CDR3 DNA reads TGTGCCAGCGGGGCCGTCCTCGGCGAGCAGTACTTC. This encodes CASGAVLGEQYF. This chain links TRBV5-4 with TRBJ2-7, with a tentative D call TRBD1 (5 bases). V gave up 7 bases and J gave up 6 bases, with 14 bases separating them. Germline V gene lookup returns CDR1 SGHNT and CDR2 YYREEE (reference sequence). CDR3 size: 12 residues.